The clone carrying this T cell receptor (beta chain) was detected ten times or more. Germline trimming cut 1 base from V and 6 bases from J; bases unmatched to any gene: 6. The germline V gene has CDR1 SGHNT and CDR2 YENEEA. This CDR3 spans 15 amino acids. The data are from a study of prognosis after radiotherapy for stage I lung cancer. Amplification of the TCR beta CDR3 (from genomic DNA) was done by two-round multiplex PCR. Primers were specific to each TRBV and TRBJ gene in first-round PCR. TCRdb reprocessed the multiplex PCR reads via MiXCR and lists one record per CDR3 protein. Found here are tens of thousands of distinct CDR3 sequences, about 41% of them singletons; the top ten hold roughly a third.

The sequence was obtained from a donor over 45 with non-small cell lung cancer. The source material was PBMCs, sampled before or after stereotactic body radiation therapy (not recorded which). The V and J genes are TRBV11-3 and TRBJ2-1, with 7 bases that match TRBD2. The CDR3 is CASSLGTSPTNEQFF. The CDR3 nucleotides read TGTGCCAGCAGCTTAGGGACTAGTCCCACCAATGAGCAGTTCTTC.